This record covers a single T cell receptor beta chain. Antigen specificity is unknown. Possible read error: a much larger clone is one base away. The germline gives CDR1 SGHTA, CDR2 FQGTGA. This CDR3 region has 13 residues. Trimming shortened V by 2 bases and J by 2 bases, and 7 bases separated the two germline ends. These data originate in a study of early T cells in non-severe SARS-CoV-2 infection. Study-wide background: Whole-blood bulk RNA, unsorted, was sequenced, and chains were unpaired.

Individual cDNA molecules received unique molecular identifiers. TCRdb re-analysed the 5' RACE reads in MiXCR, keeping a single row per CDR3 protein. The data show 48,000 or so distinct CDR3 sequences, 6% to 8% seen once. Study findings and constraints: There was a bias toward anti-spike CD8 responses in VDJdb matching, which missed private and CD4 specificities.

This specimen was whole blood, taken at baseline. The receptor was isolated from an adult who was a healthcare worker with PCR-confirmed SARS-CoV-2 infection or an uninfected control (not recorded which). This sequence joins TRBV7-3 and TRBJ2-7; D gene ambiguous. CDR3 loop: CASSLGGPYEQYF. DNA of the CDR3: TGTGCCAGCAGCTTAGGCGGACCCTACGAGCAGTACTTC.